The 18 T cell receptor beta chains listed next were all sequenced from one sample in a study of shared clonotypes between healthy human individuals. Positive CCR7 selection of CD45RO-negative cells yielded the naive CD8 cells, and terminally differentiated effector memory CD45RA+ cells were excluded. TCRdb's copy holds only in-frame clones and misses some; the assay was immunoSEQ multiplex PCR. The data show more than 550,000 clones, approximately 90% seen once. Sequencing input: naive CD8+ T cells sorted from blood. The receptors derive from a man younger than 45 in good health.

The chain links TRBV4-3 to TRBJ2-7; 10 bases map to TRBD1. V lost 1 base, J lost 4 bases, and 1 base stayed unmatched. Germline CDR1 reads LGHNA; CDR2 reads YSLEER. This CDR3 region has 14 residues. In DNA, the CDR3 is TGCGCCAGCAGCCAAGGGGGACAGGGGTACGAGCAGTACTTC. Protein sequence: CASSQGGQGYEQYF.

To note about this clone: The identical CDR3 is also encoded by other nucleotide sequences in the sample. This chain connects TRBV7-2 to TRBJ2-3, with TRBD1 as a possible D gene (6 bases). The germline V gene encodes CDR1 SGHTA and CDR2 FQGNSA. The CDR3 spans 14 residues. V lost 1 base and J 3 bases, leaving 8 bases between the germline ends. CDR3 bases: TGTGCCAGCAGCTTAGGCACAGGGACAGATACGCAGTATTTT. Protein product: CASSLGTGTDTQYF.

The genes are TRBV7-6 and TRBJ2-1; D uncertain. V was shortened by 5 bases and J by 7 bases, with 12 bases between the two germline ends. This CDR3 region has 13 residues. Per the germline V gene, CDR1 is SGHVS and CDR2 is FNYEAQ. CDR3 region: CASSDDEVNEQFF. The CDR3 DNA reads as TGTGCCAGCAGCGACGATGAGGTTAATGAGCAGTTCTTC.

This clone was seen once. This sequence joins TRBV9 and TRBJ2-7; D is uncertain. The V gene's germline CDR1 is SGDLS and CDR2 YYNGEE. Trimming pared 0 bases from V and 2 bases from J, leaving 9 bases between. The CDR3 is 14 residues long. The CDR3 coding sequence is TGTGCCAGCAGCGTAGATGTCGGAACCTACGAGCAGTACTTC. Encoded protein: CASSVDVGTYEQYF.

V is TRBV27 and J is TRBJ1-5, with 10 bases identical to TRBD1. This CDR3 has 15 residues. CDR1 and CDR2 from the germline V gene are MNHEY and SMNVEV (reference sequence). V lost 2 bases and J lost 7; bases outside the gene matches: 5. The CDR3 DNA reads TGTGCCAGCAGTTTACGACAGGGGGCACGGCAGCCCCAGCATTTT. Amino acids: CASSLRQGARQPQHF.

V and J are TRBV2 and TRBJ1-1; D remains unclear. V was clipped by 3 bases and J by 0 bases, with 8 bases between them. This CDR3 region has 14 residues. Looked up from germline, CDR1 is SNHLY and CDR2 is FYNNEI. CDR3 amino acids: CASSEQELNTEAFF. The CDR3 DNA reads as TGTGCCAGCAGTGAGCAGGAGTTGAACACTGAAGCTTTCTTT.

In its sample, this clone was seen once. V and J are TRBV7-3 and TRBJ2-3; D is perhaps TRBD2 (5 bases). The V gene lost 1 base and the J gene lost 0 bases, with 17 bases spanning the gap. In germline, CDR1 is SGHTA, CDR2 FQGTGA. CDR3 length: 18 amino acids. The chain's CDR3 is CASSLNVVLADSTDTQYF. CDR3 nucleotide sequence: TGTGCCAGCAGCTTAAACGTGGTGCTAGCAGACAGCACAGATACGCAGTATTTT.

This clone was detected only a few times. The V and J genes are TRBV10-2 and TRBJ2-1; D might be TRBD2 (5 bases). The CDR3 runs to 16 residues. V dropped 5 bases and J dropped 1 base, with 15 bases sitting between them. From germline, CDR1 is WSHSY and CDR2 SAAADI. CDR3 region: CASSPSRAHSYNEQFF. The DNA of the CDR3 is TGCGCCAGCAGTCCTTCGAGGGCACATTCCTACAATGAGCAGTTCTTC.

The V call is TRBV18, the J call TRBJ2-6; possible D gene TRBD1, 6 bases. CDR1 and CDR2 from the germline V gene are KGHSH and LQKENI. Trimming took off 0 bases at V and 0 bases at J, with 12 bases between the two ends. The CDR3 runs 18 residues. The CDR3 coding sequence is TGTGCCAGCTCACCACCCGGGACACAGCTCTCTGGGGCCAACGTCCTGACTTTC. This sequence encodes CASSPPGTQLSGANVLTF.

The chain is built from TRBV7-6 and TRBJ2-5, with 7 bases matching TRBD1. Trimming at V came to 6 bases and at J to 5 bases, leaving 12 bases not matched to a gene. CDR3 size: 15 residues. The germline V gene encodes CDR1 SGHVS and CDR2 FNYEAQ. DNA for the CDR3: TGTGCCAGCAGTCCGGAAAACAGGGGTGGGGAGACCCAGTACTTC. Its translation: CASSPENRGGETQYF. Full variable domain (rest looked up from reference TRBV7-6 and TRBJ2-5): GAGVSQSPRYKVTKRGQDVALRCDPISGHVSLYWYRQALGQGPEFLTYFNYEAQQDKSGLPNDRFSAERPEGSISTLTIQRTEQRDSAMYRCASSPENRGGETQYFGPGTRLLVL.

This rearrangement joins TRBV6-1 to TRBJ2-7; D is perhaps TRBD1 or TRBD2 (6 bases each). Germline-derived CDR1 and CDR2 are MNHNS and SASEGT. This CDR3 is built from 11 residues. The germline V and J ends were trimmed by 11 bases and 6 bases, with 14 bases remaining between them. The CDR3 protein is CASPEGGEQYF. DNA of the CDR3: TGTGCCTCTCCCGAGGGGGGCGAGCAGTACTTC.

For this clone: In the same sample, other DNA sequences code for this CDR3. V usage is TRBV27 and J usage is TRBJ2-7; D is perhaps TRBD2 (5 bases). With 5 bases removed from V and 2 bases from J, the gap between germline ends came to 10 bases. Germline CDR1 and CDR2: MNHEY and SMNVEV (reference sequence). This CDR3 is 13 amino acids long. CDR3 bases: TGTGCCAGCAGTCTGAGAGGGACCTACGAGCAGTACTTC. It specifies CASSLRGTYEQYF.

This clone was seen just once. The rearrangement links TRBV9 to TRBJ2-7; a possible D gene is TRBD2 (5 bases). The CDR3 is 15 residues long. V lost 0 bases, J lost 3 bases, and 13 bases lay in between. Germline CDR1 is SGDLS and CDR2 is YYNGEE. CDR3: CASSVDSSPGYEQYF. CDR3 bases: TGTGCCAGCAGCGTAGACTCTAGCCCCGGCTACGAGCAGTACTTC. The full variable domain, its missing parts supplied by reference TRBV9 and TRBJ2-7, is DSGVTQTPKHLITATGQRVTLRCSPRSGDLSVYWYQQSLDQGLQFLIQYYNGEERAKGNILERFSAQQFPDLHSELNLSSLELGDSALYFCASSVDSSPGYEQYFGPGTRLTVT.

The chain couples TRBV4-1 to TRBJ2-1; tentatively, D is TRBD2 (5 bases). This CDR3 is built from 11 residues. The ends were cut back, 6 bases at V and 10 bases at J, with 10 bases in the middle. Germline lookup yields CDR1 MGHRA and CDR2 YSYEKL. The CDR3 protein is CASRGSVEQFF. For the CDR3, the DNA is TGCGCCAGCAGAGGTAGCGTAGAGCAGTTCTTC.

The CDR3 region has the DNA TGTGCCAGCAGTTTTGGCCCTAGGAGCTCCTACGAGCAGTACTTC. Its protein is CASSFGPRSSYEQYF. The V gene is TRBV28, the J gene TRBJ2-7; D is uncertain. Trimming cost V 3 bases and J 0 bases, with 12 bases left between them. Per the germline V gene, CDR1 is MDHEN and CDR2 is SYDVKM. The CDR3 runs to 15 residues.

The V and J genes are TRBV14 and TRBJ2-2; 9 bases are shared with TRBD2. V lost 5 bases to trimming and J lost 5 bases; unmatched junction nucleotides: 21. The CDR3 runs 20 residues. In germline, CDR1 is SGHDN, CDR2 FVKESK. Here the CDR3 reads CASSTHPATSGDLRTGELFF. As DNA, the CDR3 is TGTGCCAGCAGCACCCACCCAGCGACTAGCGGAGACCTGAGGACCGGGGAGCTGTTTTTT.

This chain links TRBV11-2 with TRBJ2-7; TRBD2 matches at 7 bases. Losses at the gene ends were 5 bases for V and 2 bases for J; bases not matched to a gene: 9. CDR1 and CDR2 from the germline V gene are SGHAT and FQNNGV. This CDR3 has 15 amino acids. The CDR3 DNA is TGTGCCAGCAGCCCCGGGGAGGGGACCCCCTACGAGCAGTACTTC. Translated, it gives CASSPGEGTPYEQYF.

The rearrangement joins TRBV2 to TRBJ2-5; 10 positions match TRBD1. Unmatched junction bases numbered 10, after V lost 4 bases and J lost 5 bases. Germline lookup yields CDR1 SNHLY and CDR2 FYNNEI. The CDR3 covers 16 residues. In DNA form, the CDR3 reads TGTGCCAGCAGTGCAATCCGGGACAGGGGACGCGAGACCCAGTACTTC. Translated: CASSAIRDRGRETQYF.